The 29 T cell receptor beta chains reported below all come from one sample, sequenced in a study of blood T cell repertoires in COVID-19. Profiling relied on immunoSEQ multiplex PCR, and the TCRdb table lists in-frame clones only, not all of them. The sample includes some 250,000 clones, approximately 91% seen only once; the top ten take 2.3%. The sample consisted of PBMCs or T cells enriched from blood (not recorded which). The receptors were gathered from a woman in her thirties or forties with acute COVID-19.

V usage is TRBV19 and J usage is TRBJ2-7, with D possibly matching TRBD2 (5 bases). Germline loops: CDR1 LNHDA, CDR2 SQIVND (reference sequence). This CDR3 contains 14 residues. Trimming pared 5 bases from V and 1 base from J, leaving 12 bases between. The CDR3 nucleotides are TGTGCCAGTAGTTCGGCGGGCGAATCCTACGAGCAGTACTTC. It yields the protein CASSSAGESYEQYF. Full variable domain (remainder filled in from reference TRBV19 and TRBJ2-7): DGGITQSPKYLFRKEGQNVTLSCEQNLNHDAMYWYRQDPGQGLRLIYYSQIVNDFQKGDIAEGYSVSREKKESFPLTVTSAQKNPTAFYLCASSSAGESYEQYFGPGTRLTVT.

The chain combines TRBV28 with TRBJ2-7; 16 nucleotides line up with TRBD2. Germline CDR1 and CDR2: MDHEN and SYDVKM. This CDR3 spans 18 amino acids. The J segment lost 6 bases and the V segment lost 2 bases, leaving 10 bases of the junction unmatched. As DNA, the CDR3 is TGTGCCAGCAGTTTAGTGGGACTAGCGGGAGGGAATCGGGGCGAGCAGTACTTC. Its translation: CASSLVGLAGGNRGEQYF.

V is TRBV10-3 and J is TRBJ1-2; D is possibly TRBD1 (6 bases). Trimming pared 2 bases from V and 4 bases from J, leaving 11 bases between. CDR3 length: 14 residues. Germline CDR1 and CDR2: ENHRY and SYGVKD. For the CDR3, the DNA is TGTGCCATCAGTGAGACACAGGGAATCTATGGCTACACCTTC. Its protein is CAISETQGIYGYTF.

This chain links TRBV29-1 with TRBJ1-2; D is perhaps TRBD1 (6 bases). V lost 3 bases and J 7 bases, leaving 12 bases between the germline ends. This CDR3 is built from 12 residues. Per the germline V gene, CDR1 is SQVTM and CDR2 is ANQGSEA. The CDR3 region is CSVEKGQGGYTF. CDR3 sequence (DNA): TGCAGCGTTGAGAAGGGACAAGGTGGCTACACCTTC.

The DNA for the CDR3 is TGTGCCTGGAGTGGATCGGGGGGGCAGCCCCAGCATTTT. This gives the protein CAWSGSGGQPQHF. The rearrangement joins TRBV30 to TRBJ1-5, with D possibly TRBD1 on 5 matching bases. The germline V gene has CDR1 GTSNPN and CDR2 SVGIG (reference sequence). V was shortened by 1 base and J by 7 bases, with 11 bases between the two germline ends. This CDR3 has 13 residues.

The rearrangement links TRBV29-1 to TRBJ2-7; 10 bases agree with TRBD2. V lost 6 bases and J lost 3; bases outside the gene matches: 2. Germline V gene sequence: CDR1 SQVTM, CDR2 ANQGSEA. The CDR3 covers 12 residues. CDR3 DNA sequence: TGCAGCGTAGCGGGAGGGCTCTACGAGCAGTACTTC. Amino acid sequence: CSVAGGLYEQYF.

CDR3 in amino acids: CASSLAGSGLAGDTQYF. Here the CDR3 DNA reads TGTGCCAGCAGCTTAGCGGGTTCGGGACTAGCTGGAGATACGCAGTATTTT. This chain uses TRBV13 with TRBJ2-3; 9 nucleotides agree with TRBD2. Germline CDR1 PRHDT, CDR2 FYEKMQ (reference sequence). V gave up 1 base and J gave up 5 bases; unmatched junction bases: 10. The CDR3 is 17 residues long.

DNA of the CDR3: TGTGCCAGCAGCTTAATTAGCGGGGGTTACGAGCAGTACTTC. This encodes CASSLISGGYEQYF. The genes are TRBV11-2 and TRBJ2-7; 9 bases align to TRBD2. Germline V gene sequence: CDR1 SGHAT, CDR2 FQNNGV. The V and J ends lost 2 bases and 4 bases, in that order; junction bases with no gene match: 3. This CDR3 is 14 amino acids long.

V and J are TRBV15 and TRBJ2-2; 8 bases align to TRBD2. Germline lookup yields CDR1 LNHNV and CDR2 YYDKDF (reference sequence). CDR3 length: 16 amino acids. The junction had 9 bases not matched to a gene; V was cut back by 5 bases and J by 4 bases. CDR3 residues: CATSAGGLERTGELFF. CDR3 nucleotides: TGTGCCACCAGCGCGGGGGGTTTAGAACGCACCGGGGAGCTGTTTTTT.

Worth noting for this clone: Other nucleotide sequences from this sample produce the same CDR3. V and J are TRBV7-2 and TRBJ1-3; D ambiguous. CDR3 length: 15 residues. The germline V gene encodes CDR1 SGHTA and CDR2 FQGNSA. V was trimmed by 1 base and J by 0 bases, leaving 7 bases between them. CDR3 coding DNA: TGTGCCAGCAGCTTAGGTGGTAGCTCTGGAAACACCATATATTTT. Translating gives CASSLGGSSGNTIYF. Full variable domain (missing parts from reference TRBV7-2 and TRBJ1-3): GAGVSQSPSNKVTEKGKDVELRCDPISGHTALYWYRQSLGQGLEFLIYFQGNSAPDKSGLPSDRFSAERTGGSVSTLTIQRTQQEDSAVYLCASSLGGSSGNTIYFGEGSWLTVV.

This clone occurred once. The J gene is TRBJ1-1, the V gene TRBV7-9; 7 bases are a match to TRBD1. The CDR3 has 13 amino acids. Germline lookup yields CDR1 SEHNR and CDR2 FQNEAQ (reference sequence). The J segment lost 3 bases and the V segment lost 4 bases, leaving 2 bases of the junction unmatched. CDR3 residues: CASSYTGDTEAFF. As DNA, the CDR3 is TGTGCCAGCAGCTACACAGGGGACACTGAAGCTTTCTTT.

The CDR3 region has the DNA TGTGCCAGCTCACCACAGAAGCCTCACGGGGGTGGCTACACCTTC. Translation: CASSPQKPHGGGYTF. The rearrangement joins TRBV18 to TRBJ1-2; perhaps TRBD1 as D (5 bases). Trimming removed 1 base at V and 7 bases at J, with 16 bases between. The CDR3 is 15 amino acids. In germline, CDR1 is KGHSH, CDR2 LQKENI.

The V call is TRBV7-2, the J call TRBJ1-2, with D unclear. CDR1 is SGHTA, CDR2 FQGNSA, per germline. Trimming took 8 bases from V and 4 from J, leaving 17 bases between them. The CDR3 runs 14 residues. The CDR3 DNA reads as TGTGCCAGCCGCCCGGGGTCGGGAAGCTATGGCTACACCTTC. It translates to CASRPGSGSYGYTF. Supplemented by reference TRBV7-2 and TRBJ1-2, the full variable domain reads GAGVSQSPSNKVTEKGKDVELRCDPISGHTALYWYRQSLGQGLEFLIYFQGNSAPDKSGLPSDRFSAERTGGSVSTLTIQRTQQEDSAVYLCASRPGSGSYGYTFGSGTRLTVV.

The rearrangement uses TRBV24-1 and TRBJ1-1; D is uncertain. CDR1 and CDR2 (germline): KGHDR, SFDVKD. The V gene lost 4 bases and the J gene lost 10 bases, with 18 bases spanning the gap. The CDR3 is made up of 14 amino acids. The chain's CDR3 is CATSEPRGLEGAFF. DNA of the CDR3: TGTGCCACCAGTGAGCCGCGCGGACTGGAGGGAGCTTTCTTT.

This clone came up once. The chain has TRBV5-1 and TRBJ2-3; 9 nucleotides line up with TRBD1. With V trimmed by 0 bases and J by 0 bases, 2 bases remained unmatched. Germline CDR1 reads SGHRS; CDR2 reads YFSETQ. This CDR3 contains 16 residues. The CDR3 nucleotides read TGCGCCAGCAGCTTGGGGGGACAGGGAAGCACAGATACGCAGTATTTT. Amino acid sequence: CASSLGGQGSTDTQYF.

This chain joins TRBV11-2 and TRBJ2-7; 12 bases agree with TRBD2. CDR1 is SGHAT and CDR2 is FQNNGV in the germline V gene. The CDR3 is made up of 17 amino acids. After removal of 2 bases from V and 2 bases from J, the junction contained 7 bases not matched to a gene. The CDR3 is CASSLWASGGAPYEQYF. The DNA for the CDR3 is TGTGCCAGCAGCTTATGGGCTAGCGGGGGGGCCCCCTACGAGCAGTACTTC.

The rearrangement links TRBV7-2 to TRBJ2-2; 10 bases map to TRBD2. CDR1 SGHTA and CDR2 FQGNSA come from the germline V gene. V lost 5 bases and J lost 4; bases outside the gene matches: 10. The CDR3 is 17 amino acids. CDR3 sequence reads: CASSVSGRTVGTGELFF. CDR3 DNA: TGTGCCAGCAGCGTTAGCGGGAGGACCGTTGGCACCGGGGAGCTGTTTTTT.

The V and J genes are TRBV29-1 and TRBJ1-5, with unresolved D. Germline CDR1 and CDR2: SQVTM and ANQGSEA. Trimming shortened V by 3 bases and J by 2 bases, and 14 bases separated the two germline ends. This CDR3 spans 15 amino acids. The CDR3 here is CSVEALGRGNQPQHF. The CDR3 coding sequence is TGCAGCGTTGAGGCCCTAGGGAGGGGCAATCAGCCCCAGCATTTT.

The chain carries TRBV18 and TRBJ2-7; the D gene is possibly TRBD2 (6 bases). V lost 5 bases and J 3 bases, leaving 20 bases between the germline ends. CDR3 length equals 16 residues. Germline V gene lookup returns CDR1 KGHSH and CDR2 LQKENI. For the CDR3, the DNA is TGTGCCAGCTCATCTGGGGGACGAGGGAGGATCTACGAGCAGTACTTC. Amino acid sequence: CASSSGGRGRIYEQYF.

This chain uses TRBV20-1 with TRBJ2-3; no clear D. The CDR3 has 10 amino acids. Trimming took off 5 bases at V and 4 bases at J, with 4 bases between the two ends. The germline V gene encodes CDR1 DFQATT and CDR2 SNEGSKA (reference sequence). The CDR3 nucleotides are TGCAGTGCTCAGGCAGATACGCAGTATTTT. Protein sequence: CSAQADTQYF.

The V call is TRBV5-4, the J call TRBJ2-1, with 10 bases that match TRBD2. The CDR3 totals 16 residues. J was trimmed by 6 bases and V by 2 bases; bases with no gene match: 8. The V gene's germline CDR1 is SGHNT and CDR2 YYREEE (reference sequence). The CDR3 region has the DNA TGTGCCAGCAGCTTTCCCAGGAGCGGGAGGGGCAATGAGCAGTTCTTC. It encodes CASSFPRSGRGNEQFF.

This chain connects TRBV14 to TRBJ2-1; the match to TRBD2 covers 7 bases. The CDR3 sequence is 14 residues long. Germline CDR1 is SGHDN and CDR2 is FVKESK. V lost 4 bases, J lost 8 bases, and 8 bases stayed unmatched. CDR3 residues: CASSLVGRGHEQFF. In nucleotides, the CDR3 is TGTGCCAGCAGCCTTGTTGGGAGGGGTCATGAGCAGTTCTTC.

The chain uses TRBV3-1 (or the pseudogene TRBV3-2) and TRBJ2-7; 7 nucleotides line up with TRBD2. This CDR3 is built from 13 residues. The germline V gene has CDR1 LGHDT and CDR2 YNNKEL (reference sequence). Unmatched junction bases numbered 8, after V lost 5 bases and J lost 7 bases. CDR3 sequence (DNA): TGTGCCAGCAGCGAGATTAAAGCGGGGGAGCAGTACTTC. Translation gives CASSEIKAGEQYF.

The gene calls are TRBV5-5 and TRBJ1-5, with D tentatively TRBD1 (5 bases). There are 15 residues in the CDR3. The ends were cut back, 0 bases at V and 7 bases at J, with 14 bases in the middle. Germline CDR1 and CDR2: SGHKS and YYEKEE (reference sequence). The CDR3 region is CASSLGQGIGQPQHF. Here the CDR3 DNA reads TGTGCCAGCAGCTTGGGCCAGGGAATTGGACAGCCCCAGCATTTT. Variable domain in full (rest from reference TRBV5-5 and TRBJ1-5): DAGVTQSPTHLIKTRGQQVTLRCSPISGHKSVSWYQQVLGQGPQFIFQYYEKEERGRGNFPDRFSARQFPNYSSELNVNALLLGDSALYLCASSLGQGIGQPQHFGDGTRLSIL.

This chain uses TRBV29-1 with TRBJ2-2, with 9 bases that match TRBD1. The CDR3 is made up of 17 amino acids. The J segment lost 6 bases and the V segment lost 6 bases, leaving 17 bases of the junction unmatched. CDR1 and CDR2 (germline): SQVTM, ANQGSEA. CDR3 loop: CSVLKAYTGGASGELFF. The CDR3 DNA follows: TGCAGCGTCTTGAAAGCCTACACAGGGGGCGCATCCGGGGAGCTGTTTTTT.

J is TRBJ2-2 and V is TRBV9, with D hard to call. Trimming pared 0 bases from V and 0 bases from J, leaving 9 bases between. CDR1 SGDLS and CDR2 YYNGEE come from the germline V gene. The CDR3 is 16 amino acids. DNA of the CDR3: TGTGCCAGCAGCGTAGTGTCCAGTTCGAACACCGGGGAGCTGTTTTTT. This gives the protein CASSVVSSSNTGELFF.

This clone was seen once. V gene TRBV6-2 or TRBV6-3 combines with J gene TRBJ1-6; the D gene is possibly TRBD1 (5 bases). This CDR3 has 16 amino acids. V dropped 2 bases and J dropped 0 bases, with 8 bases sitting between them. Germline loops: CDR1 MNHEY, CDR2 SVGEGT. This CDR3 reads CASSYGASSYNSPLHF. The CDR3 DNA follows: TGTGCCAGCAGTTACGGGGCGAGCTCCTATAATTCACCCCTCCACTTT.

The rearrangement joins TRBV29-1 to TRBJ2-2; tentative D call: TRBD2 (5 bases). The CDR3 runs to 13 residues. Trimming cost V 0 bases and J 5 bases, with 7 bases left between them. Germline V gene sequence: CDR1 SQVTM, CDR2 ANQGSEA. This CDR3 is CSVEEGSTGELFF. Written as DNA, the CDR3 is TGCAGCGTTGAAGAAGGGAGTACCGGGGAGCTGTTTTTT.

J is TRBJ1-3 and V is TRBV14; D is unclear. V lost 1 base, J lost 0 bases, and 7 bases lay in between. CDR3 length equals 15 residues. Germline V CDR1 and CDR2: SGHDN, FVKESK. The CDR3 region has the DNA TGTGCCAGCAGCCAAGTTTCAGTCTCTGGAAACACCATATATTTT. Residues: CASSQVSVSGNTIYF.